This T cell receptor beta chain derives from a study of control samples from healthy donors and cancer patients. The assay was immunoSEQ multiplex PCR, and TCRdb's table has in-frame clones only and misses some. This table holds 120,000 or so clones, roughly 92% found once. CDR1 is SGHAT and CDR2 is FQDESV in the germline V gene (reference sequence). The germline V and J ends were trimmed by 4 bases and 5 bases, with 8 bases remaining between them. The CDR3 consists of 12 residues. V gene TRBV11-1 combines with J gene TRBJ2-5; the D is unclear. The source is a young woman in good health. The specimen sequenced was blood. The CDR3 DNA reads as TGTGCCAGCAGCTACCCCCGGGAGACCCAGTACTTC. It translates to CASSYPRETQYF. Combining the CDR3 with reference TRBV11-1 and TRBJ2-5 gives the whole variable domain EAEVAQSPRYKITEKSQAVAFWCDPISGHATLYWYRQILGQGPELLVQFQDESVVDDSQLPKDRFSAERLKGVDSTLKIQPAELGDSAMYLCASSYPRETQYFGPGTRLLVL.